A single sample is the source of the 32 T cell receptor beta chains below, sequenced in a study of Ad26.COV2.S vaccination and SARS-CoV-2 variants. Treatment: around 19 received Ad26.COV2.S at low or high dose, single or two shots; about 5 received placebo; per-sample allocation not given. Each sample was drawn 63 days after the first injection (of vaccine or placebo). TCRdb's copy holds only in-frame clones and misses some; the assay was immunoSEQ multiplex PCR. The sample consists of roughly 450,000 clones, 80% to 95% of them appearing once. The sequencing here drew on peripheral blood, taken in a trial of Ad26.COV2.S vaccine versus placebo. The receptors derive from a person between 18 and 59 years old who received the Ad26.COV2.S COVID-19 vaccine or a placebo.

The genes are TRBV7-6 and TRBJ2-3; D perhaps matches TRBD1 (5 bases). Deletions cut 1 base from V and 6 bases from J, with 11 bases between. Germline V CDR1 and CDR2: SGHVS, FNYEAQ. The CDR3 sequence is 14 residues long. The CDR3 region is CASSLGQGMDTQYF. Written as DNA, the CDR3 is TGTGCCAGCAGCTTAGGTCAGGGTATGGATACGCAGTATTTT.

The DNA of the CDR3 is TGTGCCAGCAGTTCGGGTGGGGGAACGGAGACCCAGTACTTC. This gives the protein CASSSGGGTETQYF. The chain combines TRBV5-4 with TRBJ2-5, with D possibly called TRBD1 or TRBD2 (5 bases each). This CDR3 region has 14 residues. The germline V and J ends were trimmed by 5 bases and 5 bases, with 16 bases remaining between them. Germline V gives CDR1 SGHNT, CDR2 YYREEE (reference sequence).

J is TRBJ1-6 and V is TRBV28; TRBD1 is a possible D gene (6 bases). The V end lost 6 bases, the J end lost 9 bases, and 18 bases lay between the germline ends. This CDR3 has 15 amino acids. CDR1 and CDR2 (germline): MDHEN, SYDVKM. The DNA for the CDR3 is TGTGCCAGCAGGGCCGCCCGGGGGGCAGGTTCACCCCTCCACTTT. Protein sequence: CASRAARGAGSPLHF.

This clone was counted a few times. The junction differs from germline at one of its ends, possibly a read error. The chain has TRBV19 and TRBJ1-5; D perhaps matches TRBD1 (5 bases). This CDR3 comprises 15 residues. CDR1 is LNHDA, CDR2 SQIVND, per germline (reference sequence). In DNA form, the CDR3 reads TGTGCCAGTAGTATGCACGCAGGGAGCAGTCAGCCCCAGCATTTT. Its protein product is CASSMHAGSSQPQHF.

The CDR3 loop is CASSVETSGYYEQYF. The CDR3 coding sequence is TGTGCCAGCAGCGTAGAGACTAGCGGTTACTACGAGCAGTACTTC. The rearrangement joins TRBV9 to TRBJ2-7; TRBD2 agrees at 9 bases. In germline, CDR1 is SGDLS, CDR2 YYNGEE. J lost 3 bases, V lost 0 bases, and 4 bases had no gene match. The CDR3 length is 15 residues.

V is TRBV7-2 and J is TRBJ1-2; tentatively, D is TRBD1 (5 bases). Germline CDR1 SGHTA, CDR2 FQGNSA. The CDR3 runs 13 residues. V lost 5 bases, J lost 7 bases, and 14 bases lay in between. CDR3 in amino acids: CASSTDEGLGYTF. In nucleotides, the CDR3 is TGTGCCAGCAGCACAGATGAGGGACTTGGCTACACCTTC.

V and J are TRBV20-1 and TRBJ1-6, with D possibly TRBD1 on 6 matching bases. Looked up from germline, CDR1 is DFQATT and CDR2 is SNEGSKA (reference sequence). With 3 bases removed from V and 2 bases from J, the gap between germline ends came to 11 bases. The CDR3 runs to 15 residues. CDR3 DNA: TGCAGTGCTAGTCTCGGGGGCGCCTATAATTCACCCCTCCACTTT. Its translation: CSASLGGAYNSPLHF.

This clone has only one observation. The gene calls are TRBV30 and TRBJ2-1; TRBD2 matches at 7 bases. The CDR3 has 17 amino acids. From germline, CDR1 is GTSNPN and CDR2 SVGIG (reference sequence). J gave up 3 bases and V 0 bases, and 11 bases lay outside the gene matches. The CDR3, as DNA: TGTGCCTGGAGTGTAAATCCCCCTAGCGGCTACTACAATGAGCAGTTCTTC. It encodes CAWSVNPPSGYYNEQFF.

Only one count was recorded for this clone. The gene calls are TRBV7-2 and TRBJ1-1; no clear D gene. This CDR3 contains 13 residues. Germline V gene lookup returns CDR1 SGHTA and CDR2 FQGNSA. V was trimmed by 7 bases and J by 1 base, leaving 10 bases between them. For the CDR3, the DNA is TGTGCCAGCAACATGGACCAGAACACTGAAGCTTTCTTT. This sequence encodes CASNMDQNTEAFF. Full variable domain (missing parts from reference TRBV7-2 and TRBJ1-1): GAGVSQSPSNKVTEKGKDVELRCDPISGHTALYWYRQSLGQGLEFLIYFQGNSAPDKSGLPSDRFSAERTGGSVSTLTIQRTQQEDSAVYLCASNMDQNTEAFFGQGTRLTVV.

V gene TRBV7-6 combines with J gene TRBJ1-5; no reliable D call. From germline, CDR1 is SGHVS and CDR2 FNYEAQ. CDR3 size: 17 residues. Trimming shortened V by 1 base and J by 3 bases, and 16 bases separated the two germline ends. CDR3: CASSLGGAGNPNQPQHF. CDR3 nucleotide sequence: TGTGCCAGCAGCTTAGGAGGAGCAGGAAACCCCAATCAGCCCCAGCATTTT. Together with reference TRBV7-6 and TRBJ1-5, the CDR3 gives the full variable domain: GAGVSQSPRYKVTKRGQDVALRCDPISGHVSLYWYRQALGQGPEFLTYFNYEAQQDKSGLPNDRFSAERPEGSISTLTIQRTEQRDSAMYRCASSLGGAGNPNQPQHFGDGTRLSIL.

CDR3 bases: TGTGCCAGCAGCTTGGAGGGCCTGTCCTACAATGAGCAGTTCTTC. It translates to CASSLEGLSYNEQFF. This chain uses TRBV7-9 with TRBJ2-1; D might be TRBD2 (6 bases). The CDR3 is 15 amino acids. Germline V gene data show CDR1 as SEHNR and CDR2 as FQNEAQ (reference sequence). V lost 3 bases and J lost 1, with 10 bases in between.

The chain joins TRBV19 to TRBJ2-1, with D possibly TRBD2 on 5 matching bases. The CDR3 sequence is 16 residues long. Per the germline V gene, CDR1 is LNHDA and CDR2 is SQIVND (reference sequence). The germline V and J ends were trimmed by 5 bases and 3 bases, with 17 bases remaining between them. The CDR3 DNA reads TGTGCCAGTAGTCCCAACGGCGCTAGCCTCTACAATGAGCAGTTCTTC. Its translation is CASSPNGASLYNEQFF. The complete variable domain, with remaining parts taken from reference TRBV19 and TRBJ2-1, reads DGGITQSPKYLFRKEGQNVTLSCEQNLNHDAMYWYRQDPGQGLRLIYYSQIVNDFQKGDIAEGYSVSREKKESFPLTVTSAQKNPTAFYLCASSPNGASLYNEQFFGPGTRLTVL.

With respect to this clone: Other DNA sequences in this specimen translate into the identical CDR3. This sequence joins TRBV12-3 or TRBV12-4 and TRBJ2-5; D unresolved. V dropped 6 bases and J dropped 4 bases, with 6 bases sitting between them. The CDR3 length is 11 residues. The CDR3 bases are TGTGCCAGCAGCCCCGGAGAGACCCAGTACTTC. Translated: CASSPGETQYF.

The chain recombines TRBV5-1 with TRBJ1-4; 11 bases fit TRBD1. The junction had 3 bases not matched to a gene; V was cut back by 4 bases and J by 7 bases. CDR3 length: 14 amino acids. Per germline, CDR1 SGHRS and CDR2 YFSETQ. In DNA, the CDR3 is TGCGCCAGCAGCCCGGGACAGGGGGGTGAAAAACTGTTTTTT. Its translation is CASSPGQGGEKLFF. The full variable domain, completed using reference TRBV5-1 and TRBJ1-4, is KAGVTQTPRYLIKTRGQQVTLSCSPISGHRSVSWYQQTPGQGLQFLFEYFSETQRNKGNFPGRFSGRQFSNSRSEMNVSTLELGDSALYLCASSPGQGGEKLFFGSGTQLSVL.

This clone was recorded only once. The chain recombines TRBV19 with TRBJ1-1, with 7 bases aligning to TRBD1. This CDR3 spans 17 amino acids. The V gene end was trimmed by 5 bases and the J gene end by 0 bases; junction bases not matched to a gene: 12. Looked up from germline, CDR1 is LNHDA and CDR2 is SQIVND (reference sequence). The CDR3 region is CASSSREGAQMNTEAFF. In nucleotides, the CDR3 is TGTGCCAGTAGTTCCCGGGAGGGGGCGCAGATGAACACTGAAGCTTTCTTT.

The V gene is TRBV6-1, the J gene TRBJ1-6, with unresolved D. The length of the CDR3 is 15 residues. CDR1 MNHNS and CDR2 SASEGT come from the germline V gene. Trimming pared 1 base from V and 14 bases from J, leaving 18 bases between. In DNA form, the CDR3 reads TGTGCCAGCAGTGAAGGGGCAGGCGAACAATTCACCCTCCACTTT. The encoded protein is CASSEGAGEQFTLHF.

V and J are TRBV28 and TRBJ2-2; D not resolved. V dropped 6 bases and J dropped 5 bases, with 13 bases sitting between them. There are 14 residues in the CDR3. Germline V gene data show CDR1 as MDHEN and CDR2 as SYDVKM. The CDR3 DNA is TGTGCCAGCAGACCACACGGTGAAACCGGGGAGCTGTTTTTT. Residues: CASRPHGETGELFF.

The chain uses TRBV6-2 or TRBV6-3 and TRBJ2-5, with 7 bases fitting TRBD2. The V gene's germline CDR1 is MNHEY and CDR2 SVGEGT. The CDR3 length is 13 residues. After removal of 5 bases from V and 7 bases from J, the junction contained 7 bases not matched to a gene. The CDR3 coding sequence is TGTGCCAGCAGTCCGGGGGGTAGCCTGACCCAGTACTTC. Its protein is CASSPGGSLTQYF.

V and J are TRBV5-4 and TRBJ2-7; 7 positions match TRBD2. Germline V gene lookup returns CDR1 SGHNT and CDR2 YYREEE (reference sequence). J lost 1 base, V lost 4 bases, and 11 bases had no gene match. The CDR3 has 16 amino acids. In DNA form, the CDR3 reads TGTGCCAGCAGCCTGGGGGGGGAGGCGGGGTCCTACGAGCAGTACTTC. It is translated as CASSLGGEAGSYEQYF.

The V and J genes are TRBV20-1 and TRBJ2-3; no clear D. The germline CDR1 and CDR2 sequences are DFQATT and SNEGSKA (reference sequence). The CDR3 contains 11 residues. V lost 3 bases and J lost 5, with 6 bases in between. Written as DNA, the CDR3 is TGCAGTGCTAGGATGATAGATACGCAGTATTTT. This gives the protein CSARMIDTQYF.

The rearrangement joins TRBV7-9 to TRBJ2-5, with a tentative D call TRBD1 (6 bases). Germline values: CDR1 SEHNR, CDR2 FQNEAQ (reference sequence). The CDR3 is 16 residues long. Between the trimmed V and J ends, which lost 5 bases and 4 bases, there was a span of 20 bases. The CDR3 coding sequence is TGTGCCAGCAGCCTCCGGCCGGGTTACAGGGCAGAGACCCAGTACTTC. This translates into CASSLRPGYRAETQYF.

This chain uses TRBV24-1 with TRBJ2-7, with D possibly matching TRBD1 (6 bases). V was pared by 7 bases and J by 2 bases, with 17 bases between. The CDR3 has 15 residues. CDR1 KGHDR and CDR2 SFDVKD come from the germline V gene. The CDR3 sequence: CATSQSGTPPYEQYF. The CDR3, as DNA: TGTGCCACCAGCCAATCCGGGACACCACCCTACGAGCAGTACTTC.

The rearrangement uses TRBV6-5 and TRBJ2-5; 15 positions agree with TRBD2. This CDR3 region has 15 residues. Trimming cost V 7 bases and J 6 bases; bases outside gene matches: 6. Germline V gene sequence: CDR1 MNHEY, CDR2 SVGAGI. The DNA for the CDR3 is TGTGCCAGCACGATGGGACTAGCGGGAGGAAAGACCCAGTACTTC. It yields the protein CASTMGLAGGKTQYF.

Comments on this clone: An end of the junction differs from the germline gene, which may be a read error. This chain joins TRBV7-2 and TRBJ1-2; D is unclear. Germline V gives CDR1 SGHTA, CDR2 FQGNSA. The length of the CDR3 is 14 residues. CDR3 loop: CASSLNAGSYRYTF. CDR3 bases: TGTGCCAGCAGCTTAAATGCGGGATCCTATCGCTACACCTTC.

This chain uses TRBV11-2 with TRBJ2-3; possible D gene TRBD2, 5 bases. The CDR3 has 17 residues. V was clipped by 1 base and J by 0 bases, with 14 bases between them. Germline CDR1 SGHAT, CDR2 FQNNGV. The CDR3 DNA reads TGTGCCAGCAGCTTAGCCCTCGGGATAGCAAGCACAGATACGCAGTATTTT. Translation: CASSLALGIASTDTQYF.

The chain links TRBV6-2 or TRBV6-3 to TRBJ2-3; the match to TRBD2 covers 12 bases. Germline values: CDR1 MNHEY, CDR2 SVGEGT. With V trimmed by 2 bases and J by 5 bases, 5 bases remained unmatched. This CDR3 contains 16 residues. CDR3 loop: CASSYGTSGFLDTQYF. CDR3 nucleotide sequence: TGTGCCAGCAGTTACGGGACTAGCGGGTTTTTAGATACGCAGTATTTT.

The chain joins TRBV27 to TRBJ1-5; maybe TRBD1 (5 bases). CDR1 MNHEY and CDR2 SMNVEV come from the germline V gene (reference sequence). CDR3 length: 14 amino acids. V was shortened by 5 bases and J by 2 bases, with 10 bases between the two germline ends. The DNA for the CDR3 is TGTGCCAGCAGTCCGACAGTGGGCAATCAGCCCCAGCATTTT. Translated, it gives CASSPTVGNQPQHF.

The CDR3 DNA sequence: TGCGCCAGCAGCTCGACAGCGGGGTTTGGAAACACCATATATTTT. Encoded protein: CASSSTAGFGNTIYF. J is TRBJ1-3 and V is TRBV5-1; D possibly corresponds to TRBD1 (5 bases). The CDR3 totals 15 residues. Germline V gene data show CDR1 as SGHRS and CDR2 as YFSETQ. Trimming shortened V by 3 bases and J by 3 bases, and 13 bases separated the two germline ends.

This clone was seen more than once but under ten times. The chain links TRBV7-2 to TRBJ1-5; D is ambiguous. Germline V gene sequence: CDR1 SGHTA, CDR2 FQGNSA. V was clipped by 1 base and J by 2 bases, with 6 bases between them. The CDR3 covers 14 residues. This CDR3 is CASSLGLRNQPQHF. The CDR3 DNA follows: TGTGCCAGCAGCTTAGGACTGCGCAATCAGCCCCAGCATTTT.

The chain links TRBV7-2 to TRBJ2-7; D may be TRBD2 (7 bases). This CDR3 contains 16 residues. Germline V gene sequence: CDR1 SGHTA, CDR2 FQGNSA. Trimming took 6 bases from V and 6 from J, leaving 24 bases between them. The CDR3 nucleotides are TGTGCCAGCAGACCCTCACTAGCGCAGGGAGGGGGCGAGCAGTACTTC. It yields the protein CASRPSLAQGGGEQYF. The complete variable domain, with remaining parts taken from reference TRBV7-2 and TRBJ2-7, reads GAGVSQSPSNKVTEKGKDVELRCDPISGHTALYWYRQSLGQGLEFLIYFQGNSAPDKSGLPSDRFSAERTGGSVSTLTIQRTQQEDSAVYLCASRPSLAQGGGEQYFGPGTRLTVT.

This chain joins TRBV2 and TRBJ2-7; TRBD1 aligns across 8 bases. V shed 3 bases and J 2 bases; nucleotides not matched to a gene: 9. The CDR3 runs to 16 residues. Germline V gene sequence: CDR1 SNHLY, CDR2 FYNNEI. The CDR3 here is CASSDQLGQGAYEQYF. As DNA, the CDR3 is TGTGCCAGCAGTGACCAACTCGGACAGGGCGCCTACGAGCAGTACTTC.

This sequence joins TRBV5-1 and TRBJ1-4; 7 bases agree with TRBD1. Germline CDR1 SGHRS, CDR2 YFSETQ. There are 14 residues in the CDR3. V shed 4 bases, J shed 5 bases, and the junction held 5 bases outside the gene matches. This CDR3 is CASSTGTVNEKLFF. The CDR3 DNA reads TGCGCCAGCAGCACCGGGACAGTCAATGAAAAACTGTTTTTT.